This entry lists 6 T cell receptor beta chains sequenced from one sample in a study of T cells in narcolepsy. TCRdb's table, derived via immunoSEQ multiplex PCR, lists solely in-frame clones and lacks some. The table lists tens of thousands of clones, less than 90% of them singletons. Specimen: memory (CD45RA-) CD4+ T cells from blood. The receptors shown here come from a human donor in good health.

The CDR3 coding sequence is TGTGCCAGCAGCTTAGATGTGGGTTCTGTGCAGTACTTC. This sequence encodes CASSLDVGSVQYF. V usage is TRBV7-2 and J usage is TRBJ2-7; D is ambiguous. The CDR3 loop spans 13 amino acids. The V and J ends lost 1 base and 9 bases respectively, with 13 bases between them. Germline lookup yields CDR1 SGHTA and CDR2 FQGNSA.

Only one count was recorded for this clone. The chain links TRBV5-1 to TRBJ2-3; a possible D gene is TRBD2 (6 bases). V lost 2 bases to trimming and J lost 5 bases, with 15 bases between them. Germline values: CDR1 SGHRS, CDR2 YFSETQ. This CDR3 spans 15 amino acids. The CDR3 sequence: CASSLLGREGDTQYF. The CDR3 DNA follows: TGCGCCAGCAGCTTACTCGGGAGAGAAGGAGATACGCAGTATTTT.

The chain uses TRBV19 and TRBJ1-2; 9 bases are shared with TRBD1. Germline V gene data show CDR1 as LNHDA and CDR2 as SQIVND (reference sequence). There are 12 residues in the CDR3. With 9 bases clipped from V and 8 bases from J, the junction kept 7 bases outside the gene matches. DNA for the CDR3: TGTGCCAGCGGGGGACAGGGCGGCGGCTACACCTTC. Protein: CASGGQGGGYTF.

The chain couples TRBV30 to TRBJ2-5; TRBD2 matches at 7 bases. The CDR3 is 12 residues long. The V and J ends lost 0 bases and 9 bases, in that order; junction bases with no gene match: 4. Germline CDR1 GTSNPN, CDR2 SVGIG (reference sequence). CDR3 sequence reads: CAWSVQAGPQYF. CDR3 bases: TGTGCCTGGAGTGTTCAAGCGGGACCCCAGTACTTC.

The chain combines TRBV9 with TRBJ2-1; D gene uncertain. Deletions cut 2 bases from V and 7 bases from J, with 19 bases between. This CDR3 comprises 16 residues. Germline CDR1 and CDR2: SGDLS and YYNGEE. For the CDR3, the DNA is TGTGCCAGCAGCGTCCCCCCCCAGCTAGGTATAAATGAGCAGTTCTTC. It is translated as CASSVPPQLGINEQFF.

The table lists this clone with a count of one. V usage is TRBV7-8 and J usage is TRBJ2-1, with TRBD1 matching over 10 bases. The germline CDR1 and CDR2 sequences are SGHVS and FQNEAQ. With 1 base clipped from V and 2 bases from J, the junction kept 5 bases outside the gene matches. This CDR3 has 17 amino acids. The CDR3 reads CASSLDVGTGAYNEQFF. The CDR3 region has the DNA TGTGCCAGCAGCTTAGATGTCGGGACAGGGGCCTACAATGAGCAGTTCTTC.